This T cell receptor beta chain is from a study of CD8 T cells in ankylosing spondylitis. Study-wide findings and caveats: Reports say disease-linked clones showed up significantly more in matched ankylosing spondylitis synovial fluid. Disease-linked clones were found to be CD8+ and relatively rare in peripheral blood. In the blood and synovial fluid of reactive arthritis, some motif variants had been previously reported. A TCR beta motif of fewer than ten highly homologous variants appeared characteristic of ankylosing spondylitis blood.

Libraries of TCR beta came from quantitative 5'-RACE with molecular barcodes. TCRdb ran MiXCR on the 5' RACE reads and lists one entry per CDR3 protein. The profile shows roughly 90,000 distinct CDR3 sequences, approximately 8.9% of them singletons. There are a few counts of this clonotype. Its antigen is still unknown. This CDR3 comprises 15 residues. The V gene end was trimmed by 7 bases and the J gene end by 10 bases; junction bases not matched to a gene: 12. Germline CDR1 SNHLY, CDR2 FYNNEI. This chain uses TRBV2 with TRBJ1-6; TRBD1 matches at 8 bases. The sequencing sample was made of blood, either unsorted or a sorted T cell fraction (not recorded which). The origin of this receptor is a male donor with ankylosing spondylitis. In DNA form, the CDR3 reads TGTGCCAGCACCCCCCCAGGGGGCCCCCAATCACCCCTCCACTTT. It encodes CASTPPGGPQSPLHF.